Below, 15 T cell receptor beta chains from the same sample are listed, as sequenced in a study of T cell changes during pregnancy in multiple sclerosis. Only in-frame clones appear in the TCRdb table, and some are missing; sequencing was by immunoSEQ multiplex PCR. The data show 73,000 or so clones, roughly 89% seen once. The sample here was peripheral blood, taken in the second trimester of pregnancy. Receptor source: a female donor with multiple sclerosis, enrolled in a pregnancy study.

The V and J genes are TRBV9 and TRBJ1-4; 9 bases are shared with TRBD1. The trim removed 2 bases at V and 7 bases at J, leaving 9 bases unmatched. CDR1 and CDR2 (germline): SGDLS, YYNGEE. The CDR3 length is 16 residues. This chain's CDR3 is CASSVATGQGGEKLFF. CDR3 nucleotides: TGTGCCAGCAGCGTCGCGACGGGACAGGGAGGTGAAAAACTGTTTTTT.

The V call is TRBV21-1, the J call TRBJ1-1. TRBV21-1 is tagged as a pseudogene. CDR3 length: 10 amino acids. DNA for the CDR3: TGTGCCAGCAGACTCACGGAAGCTTTCTTT. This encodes CASRLTEAFF.

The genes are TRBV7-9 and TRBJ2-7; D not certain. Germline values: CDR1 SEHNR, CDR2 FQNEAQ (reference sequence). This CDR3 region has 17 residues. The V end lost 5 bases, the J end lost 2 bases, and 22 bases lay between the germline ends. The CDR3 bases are TGTGCCAGCAGCGCCCCGACCACGCAAAGACTTACCTACGAGCAGTACTTC. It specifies CASSAPTTQRLTYEQYF.

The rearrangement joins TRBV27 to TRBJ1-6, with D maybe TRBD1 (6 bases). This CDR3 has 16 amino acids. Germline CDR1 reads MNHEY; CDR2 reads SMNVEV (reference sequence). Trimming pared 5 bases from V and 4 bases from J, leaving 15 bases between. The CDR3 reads CASSPRGGYYNSPLHF. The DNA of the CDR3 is TGTGCCAGCAGTCCGAGGGGGGGTTATTATAATTCACCCCTCCACTTT.

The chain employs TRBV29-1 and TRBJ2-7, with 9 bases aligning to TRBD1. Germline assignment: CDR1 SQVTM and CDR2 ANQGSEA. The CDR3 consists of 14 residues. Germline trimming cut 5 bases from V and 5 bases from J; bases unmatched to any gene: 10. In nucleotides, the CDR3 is TGCAGCGTTTTCGCCGGGACAGGGCCCGACGAGCAGTACTTC. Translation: CSVFAGTGPDEQYF.

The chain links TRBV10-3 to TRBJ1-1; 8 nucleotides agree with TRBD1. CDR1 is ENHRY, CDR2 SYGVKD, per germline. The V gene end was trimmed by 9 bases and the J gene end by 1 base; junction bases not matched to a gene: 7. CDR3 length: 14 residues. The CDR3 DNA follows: TGTGCCATAACTACCGGGACAGGGAACACTGAAGCTTTCTTT. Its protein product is CAITTGTGNTEAFF.

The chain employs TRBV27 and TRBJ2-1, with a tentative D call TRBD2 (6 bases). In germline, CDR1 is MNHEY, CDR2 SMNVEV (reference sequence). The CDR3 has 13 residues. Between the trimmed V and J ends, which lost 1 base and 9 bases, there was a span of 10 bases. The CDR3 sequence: CASSLLAGSEQFF. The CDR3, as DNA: TGTGCCAGCAGTTTATTGGCGGGAAGTGAGCAGTTCTTC.

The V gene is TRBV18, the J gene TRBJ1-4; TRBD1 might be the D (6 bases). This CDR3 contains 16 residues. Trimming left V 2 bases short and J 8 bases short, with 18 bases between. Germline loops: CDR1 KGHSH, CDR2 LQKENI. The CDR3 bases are TGTGCCAGCTCACCAGACCGGGTGGGACATGGCGAAAAACTGTTTTTT. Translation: CASSPDRVGHGEKLFF.

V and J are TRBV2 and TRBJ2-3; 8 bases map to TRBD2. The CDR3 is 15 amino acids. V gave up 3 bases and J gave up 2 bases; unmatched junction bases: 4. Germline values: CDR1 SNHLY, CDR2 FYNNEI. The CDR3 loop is CASSDTSGPTDTQYF. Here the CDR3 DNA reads TGTGCCAGCAGTGATACTAGCGGCCCCACAGATACGCAGTATTTT.

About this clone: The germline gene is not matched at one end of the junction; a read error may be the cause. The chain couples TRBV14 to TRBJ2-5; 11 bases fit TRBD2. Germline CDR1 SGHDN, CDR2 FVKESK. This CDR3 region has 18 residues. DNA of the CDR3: TGTGCCAGCAGCCAAGTATTCACTAGCGGGGGCGCGCAAGGGACCCAGTACTTC. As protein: CASSQVFTSGGAQGTQYF.

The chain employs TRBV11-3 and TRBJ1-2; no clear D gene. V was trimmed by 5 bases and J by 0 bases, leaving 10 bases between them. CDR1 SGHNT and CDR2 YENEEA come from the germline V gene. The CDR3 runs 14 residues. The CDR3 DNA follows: TGTGCCAGCAGCCCTGGGCCCTCTAACTATGGCTACACCTTC. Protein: CASSPGPSNYGYTF. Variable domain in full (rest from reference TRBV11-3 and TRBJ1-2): EAGVVQSPRYKIIEKKQPVAFWCNPISGHNTLYWYLQNLGQGPELLIRYENEEAVDDSQLPKDRFSAERLKGVDSTLKIQPAELGDSAVYLCASSPGPSNYGYTFGSGTRLTVV.

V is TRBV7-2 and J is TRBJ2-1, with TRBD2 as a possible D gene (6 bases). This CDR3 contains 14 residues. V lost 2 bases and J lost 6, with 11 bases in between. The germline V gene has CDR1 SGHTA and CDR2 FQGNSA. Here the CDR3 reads CASSLIVGGNEQFF. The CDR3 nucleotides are TGTGCCAGCAGCTTAATAGTCGGGGGCAATGAGCAGTTCTTC.

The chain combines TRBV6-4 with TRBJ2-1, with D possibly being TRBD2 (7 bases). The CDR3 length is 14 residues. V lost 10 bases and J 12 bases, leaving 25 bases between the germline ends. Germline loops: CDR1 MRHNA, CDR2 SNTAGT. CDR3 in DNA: TGTGCCACCGCGATGAGGGGGGAGGGGGTCGGGCAGTTCTTC. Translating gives CATAMRGEGVGQFF.

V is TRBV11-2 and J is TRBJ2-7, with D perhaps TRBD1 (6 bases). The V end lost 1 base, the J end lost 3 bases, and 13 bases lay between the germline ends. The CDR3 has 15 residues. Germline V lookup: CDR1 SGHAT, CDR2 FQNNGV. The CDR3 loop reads CASSLVRDIRYEQYF. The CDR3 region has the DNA TGTGCCAGCAGCTTAGTAAGGGACATCCGCTACGAGCAGTACTTC. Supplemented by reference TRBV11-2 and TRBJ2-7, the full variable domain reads EAGVAQSPRYKIIEKRQSVAFWCNPISGHATLYWYQQILGQGPKLLIQFQNNGVVDDSQLPKDRFSAERLKGVDSTLKIQPAKLEDSAVYLCASSLVRDIRYEQYFGPGTRLTVT.

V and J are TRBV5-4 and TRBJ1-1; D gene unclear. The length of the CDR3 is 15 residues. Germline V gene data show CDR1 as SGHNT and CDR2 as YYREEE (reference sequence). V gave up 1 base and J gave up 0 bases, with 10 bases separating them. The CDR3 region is CASSLTEKLNTEAFF. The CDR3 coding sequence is TGTGCCAGCAGCTTGACAGAGAAGTTGAACACTGAAGCTTTCTTT. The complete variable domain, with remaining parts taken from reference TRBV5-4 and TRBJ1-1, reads ETGVTQSPTHLIKTRGQQVTLRCSSQSGHNTVSWYQQALGQGPQFIFQYYREEENGRGNFPPRFSGLQFPNYSSELNVNALELDDSALYLCASSLTEKLNTEAFFGQGTRLTVV.